This TCR beta chain was profiled in a study of PD-L1 blockade in urothelial cancer. Profiling relied on immunoSEQ multiplex PCR, and the TCRdb table lists in-frame clones only, not all of them. The profile shows about 100,000 clones, about 90% of them singletons. The germline V gene encodes CDR1 MNHNS and CDR2 SASEGT. The CDR3 consists of 15 residues. Trimming took 10 bases from V and 3 from J; bases not matched to a gene: 11. The receptor's source is a woman aged 80 or over with urothelial cancer. V and J are TRBV6-1 and TRBJ2-2; 7 bases are shared with TRBD2. Source: PBMCs, taken around atezolizumab (anti-PD-L1) treatment. The CDR3 region is CATRTRASDTGELFF. The CDR3 bases are TGTGCCACCCGGACTAGGGCATCGGACACCGGGGAGCTGTTTTTT.